This record concerns one T cell receptor (beta chain) sequence. The antigen is unknown. TCRdb keeps only in-frame clones here, not all; method: immunoSEQ multiplex PCR. The data hold about 90,000 clones, with about 91% observed a single time. The data were taken from a study of graft-versus-host responses after intestinal transplantation. Study overall: Each of the recipients got a multivisceral, liver-intestinal, or isolated intestinal transplant. For around 3 years after anti-thymocyte globulin induction, all recipients took tacrolimus and steroids.

Whole-study findings and limits: The study associated peak circulating GvH clone levels with early post-transplant HvG declines. In patients with graft-donor T cell macrochimerism, allograft graft-versus-host to host-versus-graft clonal ratios were high.

The specimen was unstimulated CD4+ T cells sorted from spleen or lymph node cells, collected before transplant. This receptor was obtained from a human donor who was the organ donor for an intestinal transplant.

The CDR3 DNA reads as TGCGCCAGCAGCTTAGAAGGGACAGGGACGGAGACCCAGTACTTC. Its translation: CASSLEGTGTETQYF. The V call is TRBV5-1, the J call TRBJ2-5; 9 nucleotides align to TRBD1. This CDR3 contains 15 residues. V lost 2 bases and J lost 5; bases outside the gene matches: 7. CDR1 and CDR2 (germline): SGHRS, YFSETQ.